This is a list of T cell receptor beta chains from one sample in a study of vaccination effects on CD4 cells after COVID-19. No antigens are known for them. TCRdb keeps only in-frame clones here, not all; method: immunoSEQ multiplex PCR. This table holds about 40,000 clones, about 70% found once. This material consisted of CD4+ T cells from PBMCs cultured without peptide, taken after COVID-19 vaccination. The receptors derive from a human donor who received a COVID-19 vaccine. Both conserved end residues are part of each CDR3. A D gene is named only where the DNA matches it firmly. Size is stated for part of the rows, as once, few or many counts, or as a class when the clone is expanded.

clone_size: -; d_call: TRBD2; v_call: TRBV10-3; j_call: TRBJ2-3; cdr3_nt: TGTGCCATCAGTGACATTGGGGCGGGGGAGACAGATACGCAGTATTTT; cdr3_aa: CAISDIGAGETDTQYF
clone_size: -; d_call: TRBD1; v_call: TRBV6-5; j_call: TRBJ1-2; cdr3_nt: TGTGCCAGCAGTCACGATGGGACAGGACTAAGAGGCTACACCTTC; cdr3_aa: CASSHDGTGLRGYTF
clone_size: once; d_call: TRBD1; v_call: TRBV5-5; j_call: TRBJ2-5; cdr3_nt: TGTGCCAGCAGCTTGGTGATCGCAGGGGGATTTAAGAAACAAGAGACCCAGTACTTC; cdr3_aa: CASSLVIAGGFKKQETQYF
clone_size: -; d_call: TRBD1; v_call: TRBV6-2/TRBV6-3; j_call: TRBJ2-7; cdr3_nt: TGTGCCAGCAGTCCGGGACAGGGAAACTACGAGCAGTACTTC; cdr3_aa: CASSPGQGNYEQYF
clone_size: -; d_call: -; v_call: TRBV3-1/TRBV3-2; j_call: TRBJ2-3; cdr3_nt: TGTGCCAGCAGCCAGGGGACAGATACGCAGTATTTT; cdr3_aa: CASSQGTDTQYF
clone_size: few; d_call: TRBD1; v_call: TRBV7-9; j_call: TRBJ2-7; cdr3_nt: TGTGCCAGCGGGGTAGGGACAGGGGCCCACCGGGGACGGGAGCAGTACTTC; cdr3_aa: CASGVGTGAHRGREQYF
clone_size: -; d_call: TRBD1; v_call: TRBV6-5; j_call: TRBJ1-2; cdr3_nt: TGTGCCAGCAGCGGTCGACAGGGCCAGTTTGGCTACACCTTC; cdr3_aa: CASSGRQGQFGYTF
clone_size: -; d_call: TRBD2; v_call: TRBV6-5; j_call: TRBJ2-3; cdr3_nt: TGTGCCAGCAGTTTCCGGGGGGGGCCCACAGATACGCAGTATTTT; cdr3_aa: CASSFRGGPTDTQYF
clone_size: -; d_call: -; v_call: TRBV3-1/TRBV3-2; j_call: TRBJ1-2; cdr3_nt: TGTGCCAGCAGCCAATCATCATACGTACAGTTCTATGGCTACACCTTC; cdr3_aa: CASSQSSYVQFYGYTF
clone_size: few; d_call: TRBD1; v_call: TRBV5-5; j_call: TRBJ1-6; cdr3_nt: TGTGCCAGCAGCTTTCAGCAGGGGGATTATTCACCCCTCCACTTT; cdr3_aa: CASSFQQGDYSPLHF
clone_size: -; d_call: -; v_call: TRBV28; j_call: TRBJ1-1; cdr3_nt: TGTGCCAGCAGTCCCCGATACACTGAAGCTTTCTTT; cdr3_aa: CASSPRYTEAFF
clone_size: -; d_call: TRBD2; v_call: TRBV9; j_call: TRBJ2-2; cdr3_nt: TGTGCCAGCAGCGTAGGGGTCGGGGGGTCCTGGACCCTTCAGACCGGGGAGCTGTTTTTT; cdr3_aa: CASSVGVGGSWTLQTGELFF
clone_size: few; d_call: -; v_call: TRBV2; j_call: TRBJ1-2; cdr3_nt: TGTGCCAGCAGTGATGTCAGTTGGGAGACAGACTATGGCTACACCTTC; cdr3_aa: CASSDVSWETDYGYTF
clone_size: -; d_call: -; v_call: TRBV11-2; j_call: TRBJ2-7; cdr3_nt: TGTGCCAGCAGCTTAGGTGGAGGGGGGTACGAGCAGTACTTC; cdr3_aa: CASSLGGGGYEQYF
clone_size: -; d_call: -; v_call: TRBV11-2; j_call: TRBJ2-7; cdr3_nt: TGTGCCAGCAGCAAACCGGGAATAACCTACGAGCAGTACTTC; cdr3_aa: CASSKPGITYEQYF
clone_size: few; d_call: TRBD1; v_call: TRBV19; j_call: TRBJ1-6; cdr3_nt: TGTGCCAGTAGTATGGTAACAGGGGCGCAGTCACCCCTCCACTTT; cdr3_aa: CASSMVTGAQSPLHF
clone_size: few; d_call: -; v_call: TRBV6-1; j_call: TRBJ1-5; cdr3_nt: TGTGCCAGCAGTGAAGCGCCCGTGGGCCATCAGCCCCAGCATTTT; cdr3_aa: CASSEAPVGHQPQHF
clone_size: few; d_call: -; v_call: TRBV24-1; j_call: TRBJ2-7; cdr3_nt: TGTGCCACCAGTGATCCACTGAGTAGCTCCTACGAGCAGTACTTC; cdr3_aa: CATSDPLSSSYEQYF
clone_size: -; d_call: -; v_call: TRBV10-3; j_call: TRBJ1-2; cdr3_nt: TGTGCCATCAGTGAGTCGACTGGGGGCGGTGGCTACACCTTC; cdr3_aa: CAISESTGGGGYTF
clone_size: -; d_call: TRBD2; v_call: TRBV3-1/TRBV3-2; j_call: TRBJ2-5; cdr3_nt: TGTGCCAGCAGCCCACTGACTAGCGGGAGTAGACAGACCCAGTACTTC; cdr3_aa: CASSPLTSGSRQTQYF
clone_size: -; d_call: -; v_call: TRBV30; j_call: TRBJ1-5; cdr3_nt: TGTGCCTGGAGTTTACAGGGCAATCAGCCCCAGCATTTT; cdr3_aa: CAWSLQGNQPQHF
clone_size: -; d_call: -; v_call: TRBV11-2; j_call: TRBJ1-1; cdr3_nt: TGTGCCAGCAGCTTAGGAGGGGGGGCAGACACTGAAGCTTTCTTT; cdr3_aa: CASSLGGGADTEAFF
clone_size: -; d_call: TRBD2; v_call: TRBV29-1; j_call: TRBJ2-2; cdr3_nt: TGCAGCGGCGGACTAGCGGTCACCGGGGAGCTGTTTTTT; cdr3_aa: CSGGLAVTGELFF
clone_size: few; d_call: TRBD1; v_call: TRBV9; j_call: TRBJ1-5; cdr3_nt: TGTGCCAGCAGCCTCGGGACAGGGTATCAGCCCCAGCATTTT; cdr3_aa: CASSLGTGYQPQHF
clone_size: few; d_call: TRBD1; v_call: TRBV19; j_call: TRBJ2-7; cdr3_nt: TGTGCCAGTAGTAGAGAGACAGGGGCCTACGAGCAGTACTTC; cdr3_aa: CASSRETGAYEQYF
clone_size: -; d_call: TRBD1; v_call: TRBV3-1/TRBV3-2; j_call: TRBJ1-4; cdr3_nt: TGTGCCAGCAGCCACTTTCCGGGACAGGGGCGTGAAAAACTGTTTTTT; cdr3_aa: CASSHFPGQGREKLFF
clone_size: -; d_call: -; v_call: TRBV18; j_call: TRBJ1-2; cdr3_nt: TGTGCCAGCTCACCACCAGGGAAGGGAGACTATGGCTACACCTTC; cdr3_aa: CASSPPGKGDYGYTF
clone_size: -; d_call: -; v_call: TRBV29-1; j_call: TRBJ1-1; cdr3_nt: TGCAGCGTTGGAGACACGGGGTGGGCTTTCTTT; cdr3_aa: CSVGDTGWAFF
clone_size: -; d_call: -; v_call: TRBV7-9; j_call: TRBJ1-4; cdr3_nt: TGTGCCAGCAGCTTAGGGACGGGCGAAAAACTGTTTTTT; cdr3_aa: CASSLGTGEKLFF
clone_size: few; d_call: TRBD1; v_call: TRBV11-3; j_call: TRBJ2-5; cdr3_nt: TGTGCCAGCAGCCGGGACAGGGGTTTCCAAGAGACCCAGTACTTC; cdr3_aa: CASSRDRGFQETQYF
clone_size: -; d_call: -; v_call: TRBV2; j_call: TRBJ1-2; cdr3_nt: TGTGCCAGCAGTGAGAGACAGATGATCTATGGCTACACCTTC; cdr3_aa: CASSERQMIYGYTF
clone_size: once; d_call: TRBD2; v_call: TRBV10-3; j_call: TRBJ2-1; cdr3_nt: TGTGCCATCAGTGAGTCGAGACTAGCGGGGGCGTACAATGAGCAGTTCTTC; cdr3_aa: CAISESRLAGAYNEQFF
clone_size: -; d_call: -; v_call: TRBV6-1; j_call: TRBJ2-4; cdr3_nt: TGTGCCAGCAGTGACCGACTAGTCTTGAACATTCAGTACTTC; cdr3_aa: CASSDRLVLNIQYF